The source of this T cell receptor beta chain is a study of blood T cell repertoires in COVID-19. Study details: Specimens from acute and convalescent COVID-19 originated in the United States, Italy and Spain. PBMCs, B-cell-depleted T cells, or T cells were the source of the cDNA or gDNA that made up the material.

This CDR3 has 14 residues. The ends were cut back, 3 bases at V and 7 bases at J, with 15 bases in the middle. The germline gives CDR1 SNHLY, CDR2 FYNNEI. Generated by immunoSEQ multiplex PCR, the TCRdb table keeps only in-frame clones and is missing some. Seen here are about 68,000 clones, approximately 88% observed once, and the top ten hold 8.8%. The TCR comes from a man aged 45 to 65 with active COVID-19. The V call is TRBV2, the J call TRBJ2-5; weak D call: TRBD2 (5 bases). Material for sequencing was peripheral blood. The CDR3 protein is CASSEIPGWGTQYF. The CDR3 DNA reads TGTGCCAGCAGTGAGATTCCGGGGTGGGGGACCCAGTACTTC.